This TCR beta chain was sequenced for a study of Japanese encephalitis immunity and Zika vaccine responses (dated by TCRdb to the early 2020s). General notes on the study: Three 5.0 ug doses of alum-adjuvanted ZPIV were administered to included participants at weeks 0, 4 and 28. TCR repertoires from three flavivirus-naive individuals were additionally analyzed at weeks 2, 6 and 52 after the start of ZPIV vaccination. The study tested whether prior Japanese encephalitis virus (JEV) or yellow fever virus (YFV) vaccination shaped CD4 T cell responses to the Zika vaccine. About a dozen participants were given two doses of JEV vaccine (IXIARO) 28 days apart, two to three months before the first ZPIV dose. Before ZPIV, over eleven participants got a single dose of YFV vaccine (YF-VAX), while fewer than ten participants were flavivirus-naive. The ZIKV peptides, 15-mers that overlapped by 11 residues, were chosen for containing NetMHCpan/NetMHCII-predicted epitopes with affinity below 50 nM. Over five representative participants from each pre-vaccination group were selected for TCR sequencing, using samples from week 0 (after pre-vaccination and before ZPIV) and week 52. Stimulations used ZIKV structural-protein peptide pools split into flavivirus-conserved and non-conserved sets, or JEV or YFV peptides matching the pre-vaccination.

CDR1 and CDR2 (LGHNA, YSLEER) derive from the germline V gene. From the cysteine up to the phenylalanine, the CDR3 has a length of 14 residues. This entry keeps only the CDR3 DNA: 42 bases, framed from base 1. V sheds 0 bases and J sheds 5 bases, leaving 10 bases between their ends. PBMCs were stained with CellTrace CFSE and grown for six to seven days in RPMI containing about 7.3% human serum and peptide pools at approximately 1 ug/mL each. The enrolled adults were healthy, and microneutralization screening showed them to be seronegative for ZIKV, JEV, YFV, DENV and WNV. Samples were obtained from a phase 1, double-blinded, randomized, placebo-controlled trial of an alum-adjuvanted Zika purified-inactivated virus (ZPIV) vaccine. Peripheral blood mononuclear cells were isolated by standard procedure and were kept frozen in liquid nitrogen until use. This clonotype is large (0.1 to 1%) in terms of sample share. No much larger clonotype is one base removed from it; base qualities were not supplied.

The method was 5' RACE. Before sequencing, TCRbeta libraries were pooled in proportion to the sorted cell numbers of each library. Total RNA was extracted from sorted cells with RNAzol RT, and cDNA was synthesized with an oligo(dT) primer and a template-switching oligo. Using Kapa HiFi, PCR amplified the TCRbeta V-CDR3-J region between a SMARTer oligo primer and a TCRbeta constant-region primer. A second PCR added Illumina adaptors and sample-specific index barcodes, with HighPrep bead cleanup and Bioanalyzer confirmation of a roughly 650 bp band. The libraries were sequenced on an Illumina MiSeq using 2x151 bp paired-end reads. In the paper's pipeline: An in-house Java program demultiplexed the reads, while MiXCR assigned TCRbeta annotations and counted clonotypes. Repertoire overlap was measured with Morisita-Horn indices from the R package vegan, along with UPGMA clustering and Circos plots of recurring clonotypes. Shannon diversity and richness were each normalized to the maximum value possible given the input cell numbers, so the resulting values fell between 0 and 1. MUSCLE was used to align CDR3beta sequences, SeqinR to compute distances, and R to plot multidimensional scaling. TCRdb handled the public reads itself, with Q25 trimming in fastp and clone calling in MiXCR, and kept productive beta chains. Records with the same CDR3 protein are collapsed into one entry carrying the most frequent genes and DNA. The V and J calls follow TCRdb's processing rather than the paper's. This sample has about 270 distinct CDR3 sequences in its table, and 3% to 3.5% of those were observed once. The ten largest clonotypes hold under 20% of the sample.

Results and caveats for the whole study, not just this receptor: CD8 T cell responses of very low magnitude were detected against ZIKV peptide pools and were observed in only a few individuals. After ZPIV, repertoire richness of CD4 T cells responding to conserved ZIKV epitopes significantly decreased in JEV-pre-vaccinated donors. The individual peptides behind the cross-reactive responses were not identified because limits on sample size made peptide-pool deconvolution impossible. Samples grouped by participant and showed no similarity between individuals, suggesting that no public TCRs were detected. The analysis covered only a subset of trial participants who had three doses and adequate samples, rather than the whole vaccinated cohort. JEV-pre-vaccinated donors showed higher repertoire similarity across time-points and stimulations than YFV-pre-vaccinated donors, indicating more clonotypes common to ZIKV and JEV stimulation.

Sequencing was performed on antigen-activated CD8+ T cells from blood, cultured, taken during a Zika inactivated vaccine study. The chain links TRBV4-3 with TRBJ1-2; the D gene cannot be resolved reliably. The receptor's source is an adult man who received an inactivated Zika virus vaccine. CDR3 region: CASSQDSENYGYTF. The base sequence is TGCGCCAGCAGCCAAGACTCAGAGAATTATGGCTACACCTTC.